This TCR beta chain was captured in a study of T cells expressing NK-cell markers. Overall study context: Obtained from sorted CD3+CD56+NKG2C+, CD3+CD56+NKG2C- and CD3+CD56-NKG2C+ T cells were the TCR beta repertoires.

Comments on this clonotype: Its matching antigen is unknown.

With the 5' RACE reads reprocessed, TCRdb shows one record per CDR3 protein and no DNA. Its clone listing holds around 280,000 distinct CDR3 sequences. Findings and limits, study-wide: Roughly 1.0-7.0% of CD8+ T cells in 6 or 7 donors belonged to dominant NKG2C+ clonotypes.

CDR3 size: 17 residues. This clonotype originated in a young man in good health. The sample comprised blood T cells: a sorted CD56 or NKG2C T cell subset, CD4+ or CD8+ T cells, or bulk PBMC T cells (not recorded which). The V gene is TRBV12-3 or TRBV12-4, the J gene TRBJ2-5; with no DNA, the TCRdb D assignment of TRBD2 cannot be verified. The CDR3 loop reads CASSFRVADLPRETQYF.